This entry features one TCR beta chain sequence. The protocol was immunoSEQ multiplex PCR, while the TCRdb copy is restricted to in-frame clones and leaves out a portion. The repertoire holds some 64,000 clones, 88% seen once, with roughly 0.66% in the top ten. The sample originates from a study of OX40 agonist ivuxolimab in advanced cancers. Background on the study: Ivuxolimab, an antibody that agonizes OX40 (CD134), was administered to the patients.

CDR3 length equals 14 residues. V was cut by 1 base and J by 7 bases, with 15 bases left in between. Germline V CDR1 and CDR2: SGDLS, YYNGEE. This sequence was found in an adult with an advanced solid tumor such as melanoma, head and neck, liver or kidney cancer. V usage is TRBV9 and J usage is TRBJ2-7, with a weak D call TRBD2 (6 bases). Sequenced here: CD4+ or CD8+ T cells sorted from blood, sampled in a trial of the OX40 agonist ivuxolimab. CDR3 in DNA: TGTGCCAGCAGCGTAACGAGGCGGGACGGAGAGCAGTACTTC. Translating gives CASSVTRRDGEQYF.